The next 17 T cell receptor beta chains were all read from a single sample in a study of T cells in Graves' hyperthyroidism and ophthalmopathy. The source material, RNA transcripts, was used to amplify TCR beta CDR3 regions. The HTBI primer set drove a first-round RT-PCR of the TCR CDR3. TCRdb re-analysed the multiplex PCR reads in MiXCR, keeping a single row per CDR3 protein. The profile shows about 110,000 distinct CDR3 sequences, 15% to 20% of them singletons. Sequenced sample: blood. The source is a woman aged 50 to 60 with Graves' hyperthyroidism.

The chain has TRBV29-1 and TRBJ1-1; no clear D. The CDR3 length is 12 residues. V was cut by 6 bases and J by 1 base, with 9 bases left in between. Germline lookup yields CDR1 SQVTM and CDR2 ANQGSEA. The CDR3 DNA sequence: TGCAGCGTCTCCCGGGGGAACACTGAAGCTTTCTTT. It encodes CSVSRGNTEAFF.

This clonotype was seen a handful of times. Germline is not matched at one junction end, which may reflect a read error. The chain recombines TRBV29-1 with TRBJ2-1; TRBD2 matches 10 bases. From germline, CDR1 is SQVTM and CDR2 ANQGSEA. The CDR3 contains 13 residues. The CDR3 DNA reads TGCAGCGCCCGTAAGCGGGAGGGCAATGAGCGGTTCTTC. This gives the protein CSARKREGNERFF.

This clonotype has a count of ten or more. For the CDR3, the DNA is TGTGCCAGCAGCGTAGTTGGTGGGAGGCCGGGCAATGAGCAGTTCTTC. This gives the protein CASSVVGGRPGNEQFF. The chain joins TRBV9 to TRBJ2-1; D is perhaps TRBD2 (6 bases). This CDR3 is built from 16 residues. Trimming shortened V by 0 bases and J by 6 bases, and 16 bases separated the two germline ends. Germline V gene lookup returns CDR1 SGDLS and CDR2 YYNGEE.

J is TRBJ2-7 and V is TRBV20-1; TRBD2 agrees at 13 bases. This CDR3 comprises 14 residues. Germline values: CDR1 DFQATT, CDR2 SNEGSKA (reference sequence). CDR3 coding DNA: TGCAGGACTGGGACTAGCGGGGCCTCCTACGAGCAGTACGTC. Its protein is CRTGTSGASYEQYV.

This clonotype was detected ten times or more. V and J are TRBV7-2 and TRBJ2-2; D gene ambiguous. CDR3 length: 14 amino acids. Germline V lookup: CDR1 SGHTA, CDR2 FQGNSA. V was clipped by 4 bases and J by 6 bases, with 12 bases between them. CDR3 loop: CASSSYLSAGELFF. The CDR3 DNA sequence: TGTGCCAGCAGCTCCTACCTATCAGCCGGGGAGCTGTTTTTT. Combining the CDR3 with reference TRBV7-2 and TRBJ2-2 gives the whole variable domain GAGVSQSPSNKVTEKGKDVELRCDPISGHTALYWYRQSLGQGLEFLIYFQGNSAPDKSGLPSDRFSAERTGGSVSTLTIQRTQQEDSAVYLCASSSYLSAGELFFGEGSRLTVL.

In its sample, this clonotype was seen many times. The chain is built from TRBV20-1 and TRBJ2-3; 7 bases align to TRBD2. The CDR3 loop spans 15 amino acids. CDR1 is DFQATT, CDR2 SNEGSKA, per germline (reference sequence). Trimming cost V 3 bases and J 0 bases; bases outside gene matches: 6. The CDR3 loop reads CSARTSGGSTDTQYF. Here the CDR3 DNA reads TGCAGTGCTAGGACGTCGGGAGGCAGCACAGATACGCAGTATTTT.

This clonotype has a count of ten or more. The chain recombines TRBV28 with TRBJ1-3; 7 nucleotides match TRBD1. The length of the CDR3 is 17 residues. Per the germline V gene, CDR1 is MDHEN and CDR2 is SYDVKM. Germline trimming cut 4 bases from V and 0 bases from J; bases unmatched to any gene: 9. The CDR3 DNA sequence: TGTGCCAGCAGTTCTTGGACAGGACTTCTCTCTGGAAACACCATATATTTT. Translating gives CASSSWTGLLSGNTIYF.

The sample holds one count of this clonotype. One end of the junction fails to match germline, which may point to a read error. V gene TRBV5-6 combines with J gene TRBJ2-1; TRBD1 agrees at 9 bases. CDR1 and CDR2 (germline): SGHDT, YYEEEE. The CDR3 contains 15 residues. CDR3 nucleotides: TGTGCCGGCAGCTCAGGAGGGACAGGGCACAATGAGCAGTTCTTC. The encoded protein is CAGSSGGTGHNEQFF.

CDR3: CASSLGGGTFMNTEAFF. The CDR3 bases are TGTGCCAGCAGTTTAGGGGGAGGCACCTTCATGAACACTGAAGCTTTCTTT. The rearrangement joins TRBV28 to TRBJ1-1; a weak D match, TRBD1 (5 bases). Germline values: CDR1 MDHEN, CDR2 SYDVKM. V gave up 2 bases and J gave up 0 bases, with 16 bases separating them. This CDR3 has 17 residues.

V usage is TRBV29-1 and J usage is TRBJ2-2; 8 bases align to TRBD2. Germline CDR1 and CDR2: SQVTM and ANQGSEA. This CDR3 comprises 14 residues. J lost 7 bases, V lost 5 bases, and 9 bases had no gene match. In nucleotides, the CDR3 is TGCAGCGTTATGGCGAGCGGGAGTGGCGGGGAGCTGTTTTTT. This gives the protein CSVMASGSGGELFF.

The CDR3 sequence: CSAATDPGTSGGNEQFF. In DNA, the CDR3 is TGCAGTGCTGCCACTGACCCCGGGACTAGCGGGGGAAATGAGCAGTTCTTC. The gene calls are TRBV20-1 and TRBJ2-1; 14 positions agree with TRBD2. Germline V gives CDR1 DFQATT, CDR2 SNEGSKA (reference sequence). CDR3 length equals 17 residues. Trimming at V came to 5 bases and at J to 7 bases, leaving 13 bases not matched to a gene.

The table lists this clonotype with many counts. V usage is TRBV28 and J usage is TRBJ2-7; D gene ambiguous. This CDR3 spans 13 amino acids. V lost 5 bases and J 7 bases, leaving 15 bases between the germline ends. Germline CDR1 is MDHEN and CDR2 is SYDVKM. The CDR3 DNA follows: TGTGCCAGCAGTCCCGGACGTCGGTGGGAGCAGTACGTC. Protein sequence: CASSPGRRWEQYV.

This clonotype occurred a few times. The chain employs TRBV4-1 and TRBJ1-2, with TRBD1 as a possible D gene (6 bases). The germline V gene has CDR1 MGHRA and CDR2 YSYEKL. Deletions cut 3 bases from V and 0 bases from J, with 11 bases between. The CDR3 consists of 15 residues. The CDR3 here is CASSQTGQANYGYTF. DNA of the CDR3: TGCGCCAGCAGCCAGACGGGACAAGCTAACTATGGCTACACCTTC.

This clonotype was seen many times. V usage is TRBV24-1 and J usage is TRBJ2-2; no definite D call. Per the germline V gene, CDR1 is KGHDR and CDR2 is SFDVKD. The CDR3 loop spans 13 amino acids. The V gene lost 6 bases and the J gene lost 0 bases, with 4 bases spanning the gap. The CDR3 loop reads CATSTSNTGELFF. The CDR3 DNA follows: TGTGCCACCAGTACCTCGAACACCGGGGAGCTGTTTTTT.

This clonotype occurred many times. V is TRBV6-2 or TRBV6-3 and J is TRBJ1-5, with TRBD1 matching over 7 bases. Germline CDR1 MNHEY, CDR2 SVGEGT. The V segment lost 7 bases and the J segment 6 bases; nucleotides outside the gene matches: 9. The CDR3 extends over 14 amino acids. The CDR3 bases are TGTGCCAGCACTAAAGCAGGGGGAAGTCAGCCCCAGCATTTT. Translated, it gives CASTKAGGSQPQHF.

This clonotype was seen at least ten times. The rearrangement joins TRBV28 to TRBJ1-1; 9 positions agree with TRBD1. V lost 3 bases and J lost 6; bases outside the gene matches: 11. The CDR3 is 16 amino acids. CDR1 is MDHEN, CDR2 SYDVKM, per germline. CDR3 protein: CASSLFPGQGNPEAFF. The CDR3 nucleotides read TGTGCCAGCAGTTTGTTTCCGGGACAGGGAAACCCTGAAGCTTTCTTT.

This clonotype was found many times. The chain couples TRBV11-2 to TRBJ2-1, with D tentatively TRBD2 (5 bases). CDR1 is SGHAT and CDR2 is FQNNGV in the germline V gene. There are 17 residues in the CDR3. V was shortened by 4 bases and J by 4 bases, with 20 bases between the two germline ends. Written as DNA, the CDR3 is TGTGCCAGCAGCTCCCCAGTTCTCCTAGCCCGATACAATGAGCAGTTCTTC. This sequence encodes CASSSPVLLARYNEQFF. The full variable domain, its missing parts supplied by reference TRBV11-2 and TRBJ2-1, is EAGVAQSPRYKIIEKRQSVAFWCNPISGHATLYWYQQILGQGPKLLIQFQNNGVVDDSQLPKDRFSAERLKGVDSTLKIQPAKLEDSAVYLCASSSPVLLARYNEQFFGPGTRLTVL.